This is a list of T cell receptor beta chains from one sample in a study of shared clonotypes between healthy human individuals. The repertoire was sequenced with immunoSEQ multiplex PCR; TCRdb's copy has only in-frame clones and lacks some. The table shows over a million clones, with 97% to 99% occurring only once. The specimen was naive CD4+ T cells sorted from blood. These TCRs come from a man younger than 45 in good health. CDR3s include the opening cysteine and the closing phenylalanine or tryptophan. The order of the fields is D gene, J gene, V gene, clone size, CDR3 protein, CDR3 DNA. D genes are given only for firm matches. Part of the rows lack a size; the others show once, few, many or a class for expanded clones.

TRBD2	TRBJ2-1	TRBV15	NA	CATSSGGTSYNEQFF	TGTGCCACCAGCAGTGGTGGGACTAGCTACAATGAGCAGTTCTTC
NA	TRBJ2-3	TRBV29-1	NA	CSVRPVTDTQYF	TGCAGCGTTCGTCCTGTCACAGATACGCAGTATTTT
NA	TRBJ2-5	TRBV21-1	NA	CASSPRREDSGSVETQYF	TGTGCCAGCAGCCCCCGGCGGGAAGACTCCGGCTCCGTAGAGACCCAGTACTTC
NA	TRBJ2-3	TRBV10-1	NA	CASSDERASTDTQYF	TGCGCCAGCAGTGACGAGCGGGCAAGCACAGATACGCAGTATTTT
NA	TRBJ2-1	TRBV10-2	NA	CASRGLPLGNEQFF	TGCGCCAGCCGCGGACTACCACTCGGCAATGAGCAGTTCTTC
NA	TRBJ1-4	TRBV7-9	once	CASSHVGTASNEKLFF	TGTGCCAGCAGCCATGTAGGGACGGCTTCTAATGAAAAACTGTTTTTT
TRBD1	TRBJ2-5	TRBV15	NA	CATSRQDREETQYF	TGTGCCACCAGCAGACAGGACAGGGAAGAGACCCAGTACTTC
NA	TRBJ2-6	TRBV5-4	NA	CASRTPRSGANVLTF	TGTGCCAGCAGAACCCCCCGCTCTGGGGCCAACGTCCTGACTTTC
NA	TRBJ2-7	TRBV27	NA	CASSSLDISYEQYF	TGTGCCAGCAGTTCCCTGGACATCTCCTACGAGCAGTACTTC
TRBD2	TRBJ2-3	TRBV5-4	NA	CASSPGTSGEKTQYF	TGTGCCAGCAGCCCCGGGACTAGCGGTGAGAAGACGCAGTATTTT
NA	TRBJ2-7	TRBV5-1	NA	CASSLDGTPLYEQYF	TGCGCCAGCAGCTTGGACGGGACCCCTCTTTACGAGCAGTACTTC
TRBD1	TRBJ2-3	TRBV30	NA	CASGQGVTDTQYF	TGTGCCTCCGGACAGGGGGTAACAGATACGCAGTATTTT
NA	TRBJ2-7	TRBV15	NA	CATSRDPGGRVNSYEQYF	TGTGCCACCAGCAGAGATCCTGGCGGCAGGGTGAACTCCTACGAGCAGTACTTC
NA	TRBJ1-4	TRBV5-1	NA	CASSSAATNEKLFF	TGCGCCAGCAGCTCAGCTGCAACTAATGAAAAACTGTTTTTT
TRBD2	TRBJ2-2	TRBV7-2	NA	CASSFSAAGGGLFF	TGTGCCAGCAGCTTTTCCGCTGCGGGAGGTGGGCTGTTTTTT
TRBD2	TRBJ2-7	TRBV7-8	NA	CASSTQAGGPSYEQYF	TGTGCCAGCAGCACCCAAGCGGGAGGCCCCTCCTACGAGCAGTACTTC
TRBD2	TRBJ2-7	TRBV10-3	NA	CAIVGASAGTSGYEQYF	TGTGCCATCGTGGGGGCGAGCGCCGGGACTAGCGGCTACGAGCAGTACTTC
NA	TRBJ2-3	TRBV11-1	NA	CASGQSTDTQYF	TGTGCCAGCGGACAGAGCACAGATACGCAGTATTTT
TRBD1	TRBJ2-7	TRBV27	NA	CASSSRQDRGGSYEQYF	TGTGCCAGCAGTTCCCGTCAAGACAGGGGCGGCTCCTACGAGCAGTACTTC
NA	TRBJ2-6	TRBV5-1	NA	CASSSRGDTFSGANVLTF	TGCGCCAGCAGCAGTAGGGGGGACACCTTCTCTGGGGCCAACGTCCTGACTTTC
TRBD2	TRBJ2-5	TRBV9	NA	CASSLRTSGGETQYF	TGTGCCAGCAGCCTCCGGACTAGCGGGGGAGAGACCCAGTACTTC
NA	TRBJ2-1	TRBV7-6	NA	CASSSTRRPGEQFF	TGTGCCAGCAGCTCGACTAGGCGGCCGGGTGAGCAGTTCTTC
NA	TRBJ2-1	TRBV28	NA	CASMLAQGHLEQFF	TGTGCCAGCATGCTAGCTCAGGGGCACCTTGAACAGTTCTTC
NA	TRBJ2-3	TRBV7-3	NA	CASSFTGDTQYF	TGTGCCAGCAGCTTTACAGGGGATACGCAGTATTTT
NA	TRBJ2-1	TRBV18	NA	CASSPWGYNEQFF	TGTGCCAGCTCACCATGGGGGTACAATGAGCAGTTCTTC
TRBD1	TRBJ2-4	TRBV7-2	NA	CASRQRTGVAKNIQYF	TGTGCCAGCAGGCAACGGACAGGGGTAGCCAAAAACATTCAGTACTTC
NA	TRBJ1-1	TRBV6-5	NA	CASRAIRNTEAFF	TGTGCCAGCAGGGCCATTAGGAACACTGAAGCTTTCTTT
NA	TRBJ2-1	TRBV19	NA	CASSTAESRGYEQFF	TGTGCCAGTAGTACTGCGGAATCCCGAGGGTATGAGCAGTTCTTC
TRBD2	TRBJ2-5	TRBV11-2	NA	CASSPPGTSGTQYF	TGTGCCAGCAGCCCGCCCGGGACTAGTGGGACCCAGTACTTC